These 2 T cell receptor beta chains originate from one sample sequenced in a study of a mutant IDH1 vaccine in newly diagnosed glioma (dated by TCRdb to the early 2020s). The time point label here, explained by the study, means: week 23, last vaccination. A 20-mer mutant IDH1 peptide at 300 micrograms in Montanide made up each vaccine dose, which was injected subcutaneously together with topical imiquimod. Libraries were prepared through the immunoSEQ multiplex PCR assay. Entries here come from immuneACCESS through TCRdb and include only in-frame sequences with V and J called. Some clones fail to appear in such tables; in the studies checked, an unresolved V gene covers under half of the shortfall, and the cause of the remainder is unknown. The sample table contains 35,000 to 50,000 clones; only one count was recorded for approximately 89% of them. The ten largest make up approximately 4.1% of the sample.

The antigens for these receptors are not known. The input for sequencing was PBMCs, taken from a glioma patient whose treatment included an IDH1 peptide vaccine. These receptors came from a man aged 50 to 60 with glioma.

This rearrangement joins TRBV25-1 to TRBJ2-5; TRBD2 matches 8 bases. The CDR3 has 15 residues. V lost 6 bases to trimming and J lost 4 bases; unmatched junction nucleotides: 10. In germline, CDR1 is MGHDK, CDR2 SYGVNS. Here the CDR3 reads CASSEGRGEGETQYF. In DNA, the CDR3 is TGTGCCAGCAGCGAAGGGCGGGGGGAAGGAGAGACCCAGTACTTC.

The chain carries TRBV5-1 and TRBJ2-2; possibly TRBD1 for D (6 bases). The CDR3 spans 16 residues. Germline values: CDR1 SGHRS, CDR2 YFSETQ. The germline V and J ends were trimmed by 5 bases and 1 base, with 15 bases remaining between them. CDR3 residues: CASSPFGQRNTGELFF. The CDR3 region has the DNA TGCGCCAGCAGTCCATTCGGACAGCGGAACACCGGGGAGCTGTTTTTT.